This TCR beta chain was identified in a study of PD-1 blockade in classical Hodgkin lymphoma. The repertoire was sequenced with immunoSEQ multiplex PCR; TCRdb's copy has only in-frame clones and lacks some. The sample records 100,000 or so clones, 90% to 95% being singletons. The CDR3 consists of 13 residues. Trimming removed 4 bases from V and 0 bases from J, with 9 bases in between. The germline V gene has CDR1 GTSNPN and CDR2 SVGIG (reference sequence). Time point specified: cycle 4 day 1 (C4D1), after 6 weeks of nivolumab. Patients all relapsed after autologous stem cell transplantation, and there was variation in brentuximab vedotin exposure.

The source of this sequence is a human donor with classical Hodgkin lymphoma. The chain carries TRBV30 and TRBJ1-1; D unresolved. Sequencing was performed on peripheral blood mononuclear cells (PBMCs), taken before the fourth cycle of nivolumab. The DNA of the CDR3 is TGTGCCTGGATGAGCGTTATGAACACTGAAGCTTTCTTT. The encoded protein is CAWMSVMNTEAFF.